A single sample gave rise to the 18 T cell receptor beta chains below, sequenced in a study of blood T cells in healthy people across ages (dated by TCRdb to the mid-2010s). The method was 5' RACE. The sample was run on an Illumina HiSeq 2500. A second about 7 to 12 cycle PCR used a sample-barcoded 5' primer and a J-beta primer mix. Clones were called with MiXCR by TCRdb after fastp trimmed the public reads at Q25, and only in-frame beta chains were retained. A single entry per CDR3 protein holds the most common genes and DNA from its merged rows. A total of around 500,000 distinct CDR3 sequences appear in this sample, 45% to 55% of them only once. The top ten constitute roughly 24% of the sample. Sequencing was performed on blood. These receptors were collected from a man older than 75 in good health.

The chain joins TRBV2 to TRBJ2-1; D ambiguous. The CDR3 runs to 12 residues. Germline V gene sequence: CDR1 SNHLY, CDR2 FYNNEI. V was trimmed by 6 bases and J by 6 bases, leaving 9 bases between them. The CDR3 coding sequence is TGTGCCAGCAGGGCGGTGGGCAATGAGCAGTTCTTC. It encodes CASRAVGNEQFF.

The chain employs TRBV20-1 and TRBJ2-6; 7 nucleotides align to TRBD1. The V and J ends lost 0 bases and 3 bases, in that order; junction bases with no gene match: 8. CDR3 length equals 17 residues. Per germline, CDR1 DFQATT and CDR2 SNEGSKA (reference sequence). CDR3 loop: CSARDRKTGFGANVLTF. The CDR3 nucleotides are TGCAGTGCTAGAGACAGAAAGACAGGGTTTGGGGCCAACGTCCTGACTTTC.

This clonotype was detected ten times or more. The rearrangement uses TRBV2 and TRBJ2-3; TRBD2 aligns across 9 bases. CDR1 is SNHLY and CDR2 is FYNNEI in the germline V gene. The CDR3 consists of 16 residues. Losses at the gene ends were 6 bases for V and 2 bases for J; bases not matched to a gene: 9. The DNA of the CDR3 is TGTGCCAGCAGGCCCGGGACTAGCCCAATCACAGATACGCAGTATTTT. This sequence encodes CASRPGTSPITDTQYF.

V usage is TRBV6-2 or TRBV6-3 and J usage is TRBJ1-4; D gene uncertain. Trimming removed 8 bases from V and 7 bases from J, with 17 bases in between. Germline loops: CDR1 MNHEY, CDR2 SVGEGT. The CDR3 is 14 amino acids. CDR3 protein: CASSRGSSGEKLFF. CDR3 coding DNA: TGTGCCAGCTCCCGCGGATCCAGTGGTGAAAAACTGTTTTTT.

Only a few counts were recorded for this clonotype. The chain uses TRBV3-1 and TRBJ2-1; D not resolved. The CDR3 is 15 amino acids. Trimming took off 4 bases at V and 10 bases at J, with 20 bases between the two ends. CDR1 LGHDT and CDR2 YNNKEL come from the germline V gene (reference sequence). CDR3 sequence: CASSPLRLTISEQFF. CDR3 in DNA: TGTGCCAGCAGCCCCCTCCGACTCACCATCAGCGAGCAGTTCTTC.

This clonotype was counted only a few times. The chain recombines TRBV7-2 with TRBJ2-7; D tentatively fits TRBD1 or TRBD2 (5 bases each). The closer fit of TRBJ2-4 to the DNA end suggests the J call may be wrong. CDR3 length: 14 residues. CDR1 SGHTA and CDR2 FQGNSA come from the germline V gene. The CDR3 region has the DNA TGTGCCAGCAGCTTAGGGGGGACGCTGGACATTCAGTACTTC. Translation: CASSLGGTLDIQYF.

This clonotype came up a few times. The chain recombines TRBV6-6 with TRBJ1-5; 7 bases agree with TRBD1. The V gene's germline CDR1 is MNHNY and CDR2 SVGAGI (reference sequence). The CDR3 covers 17 residues. The junction had 13 bases not matched to a gene; V was cut back by 2 bases and J by 6 bases. The CDR3 loop is CASSYMDRPRRGQPQHF. CDR3 nucleotide sequence: TGTGCCAGCAGTTACATGGACAGGCCCCGCCGGGGTCAGCCCCAGCATTTT.

On this clonotype: A junction end diverges from the germline sequence, so it may reflect a read error. The rearrangement joins TRBV7-9 to TRBJ2-3, with 7 bases that match TRBD2. In germline, CDR1 is SEHNR, CDR2 FQNEAQ (reference sequence). The CDR3 totals 15 residues. The CDR3, as DNA: TGTGCCGGCAGCACTAGGACTAGTAATGCAGATACGCAGTATTTT. It specifies CAGSTRTSNADTQYF.

Worth noting for this clonotype: A much larger clone lies a single base off, so this may be a read error. The chain is built from TRBV11-2 and TRBJ2-5; 8 bases agree with TRBD1. Germline V CDR1 and CDR2: SGHAT, FQNNGV. The CDR3 extends over 14 amino acids. The CDR3 reads CVSSPWTGYMTQYF. The CDR3 nucleotides read TGTGTCAGCAGCCCTTGGACAGGGTACATGACCCAGTACTTC.

The genes are TRBV27 and TRBJ1-6; TRBD1 aligns across 10 bases. This CDR3 region has 14 residues. The germline gives CDR1 MNHEY, CDR2 SMNVEV (reference sequence). The J segment lost 10 bases and the V segment lost 6 bases, leaving 6 bases of the junction unmatched. CDR3 in amino acids: CASRGTGVLSPLHF. In DNA form, the CDR3 reads TGTGCCAGCAGGGGGACAGGGGTACTATCACCCCTCCACTTT.

This clonotype turned up a few times. This chain connects TRBV7-3 to TRBJ1-1; no firm D call. The CDR3 consists of 13 residues. V was shortened by 0 bases and J by 5 bases, with 7 bases between the two germline ends. In germline, CDR1 is SGHTA, CDR2 FQGTGA. The CDR3 nucleotides read TGTGCCAGCAGCTTAACACTACAGACTGAAGCTTTCTTT. Encoded protein: CASSLTLQTEAFF.

With respect to this clonotype: A junction boundary mismatches the germline segment, possibly from a read error. The gene calls are TRBV7-7 and TRBJ2-3; 7 bases align to TRBD2. Germline CDR1 reads SSHAT; CDR2 reads FNYEAQ (reference sequence). The CDR3 loop spans 15 amino acids. The CDR3 loop reads CASSFTGGRSDTQYF. The DNA of the CDR3 is TGTGCTAGCAGCTTTACGGGGGGAAGGTCAGATACGCAGTATTTT.

The rearrangement links TRBV28 to TRBJ1-5; possible D gene TRBD1, 6 bases. V dropped 6 bases and J dropped 3 bases, with 15 bases sitting between them. The CDR3 sequence is 15 residues long. Germline assignment: CDR1 MDHEN and CDR2 SYDVKM. The CDR3: CASSVRGGFNQPQHF. The CDR3 DNA reads as TGTGCCAGCAGCGTACGTGGGGGCTTCAATCAGCCCCAGCATTTT.

The chain combines TRBV7-2 with TRBJ2-4; D gene ambiguous. With the DNA end fitting TRBJ2-5 better, the J assignment may be wrong. The CDR3 runs to 14 residues. Germline CDR1 SGHTA, CDR2 FQGNSA. Written as DNA, the CDR3 is TGTGCCAGCAGCTTTGGGCCGACCCCAGAGACCCAGTACTTC. Translation gives CASSFGPTPETQYF.

This clonotype was counted at least ten times. The chain carries TRBV10-3 and TRBJ2-7; 9 bases are a match to TRBD1. The CDR3 is made up of 14 amino acids. V trimming: 8 bases; J trimming: 1 base; junction bases outside the gene matches: 6. Germline loops: CDR1 ENHRY, CDR2 SYGVKD. In DNA, the CDR3 is TGTGCCATCTGTCCGACAGGGGGATCCTACGAGCAGTACTTC. Its protein product is CAICPTGGSYEQYF.

The chain combines TRBV9 with TRBJ2-1, with 11 bases matching TRBD2. The germline CDR1 and CDR2 sequences are SGDLS and YYNGEE. The CDR3 totals 17 residues. With V trimmed by 4 bases and J by 0 bases, 6 bases remained unmatched. The DNA of the CDR3 is TGTGCCAGCAGCACCCGACTAGCGGGAAGCTCCTACAATGAGCAGTTCTTC. It is translated as CASSTRLAGSSYNEQFF.

The chain carries TRBV20-1 and TRBJ2-4; 11 bases fit TRBD2. Germline CDR1 and CDR2: DFQATT and SNEGSKA (reference sequence). Losses at the gene ends were 4 bases for V and 13 bases for J; bases not matched to a gene: 9. The CDR3 length is 13 residues. The chain's CDR3 is CSATLSGRDTQYF. The CDR3 bases are TGCAGTGCTACCCTTAGCGGGAGGGACACCCAGTACTTC.

This clonotype was seen many times. The rearrangement links TRBV29-1 to TRBJ2-7; D is ambiguous. The germline gives CDR1 SQVTM, CDR2 ANQGSEA. The length of the CDR3 is 16 residues. Trimming left V 4 bases short and J 0 bases short, with 19 bases between. The CDR3 here is CSVVPGGAPHSYEQYF. CDR3 nucleotide sequence: TGCAGCGTTGTCCCCGGCGGAGCCCCCCACTCCTACGAGCAGTACTTC.